Shown below are 10 T cell receptor beta chains from a single sample sequenced in a study of immune characterization of retroperitoneal liposarcoma. One entry per CDR3 protein, called by TCRdb with MiXCR from the PCR reads. The sample holds over 8,000 distinct CDR3 sequences, around 30% seen once. Sequences were obtained from tumor tissue. The receptors were sampled from a female donor with retroperitoneal liposarcoma.

This clonotype was counted many times. The chain couples TRBV6-1 to TRBJ2-1, with 8 bases identical to TRBD1. The DNA end is more similar to TRBJ2-7, so the J call may be wrong. The V gene's germline CDR1 is MNHNS and CDR2 SASEGT. This CDR3 contains 13 residues. CDR3: CASRQGEPYEQYF. The CDR3 DNA follows: TGTGCCAGCAGACAGGGGGAACCCTACGAGCAGTACTTC.

The chain employs TRBV10-1 and TRBJ1-1, with D unclear. Germline V lookup: CDR1 WNHNN, CDR2 SYGVQD (reference sequence). This CDR3 has 14 amino acids. The V end was cut by 0 bases, the J end by 3 bases, with 8 bases between. The CDR3 region has the DNA TGCGCCAGCAGTGAGTCGATCGGGGACACTGAAGCTTTCTTT. It translates to CASSESIGDTEAFF.

CDR3 DNA sequence: TGTGCCATCAGCCCAGACAACTATGGCTACACCTTC. Its protein product is CAISPDNYGYTF. The chain joins TRBV10-3 to TRBJ1-2; D not certain. Germline V lookup: CDR1 ENHRY, CDR2 SYGVKD. The CDR3 runs 12 residues. The V and J ends lost 6 bases and 2 bases respectively, with 7 bases between them.

About this clonotype: This may arise from a read error, as a much more abundant clone is one base away. Without the conserved terminal phenylalanine or tryptophan, this CDR3 likely stems from a read error. The rearrangement links TRBV6-1 to TRBJ2-7, with 12 positions matching TRBD1. CDR1 MNHNS and CDR2 SASEGT come from the germline V gene. V lost 1 base, J lost 5 bases, and 6 bases stayed unmatched. The CDR3 loop spans 16 amino acids. This chain's CDR3 is CASSEDAGTGGDEQYL. The DNA of the CDR3 is TGTGCCAGCAGTGAAGACGCAGGGACAGGGGGCGACGAGCAGTACTTG.

This clonotype has a count of ten or more. The chain links TRBV6-1 to TRBJ1-2, with TRBD1 matching 12 bases. Germline CDR1 reads MNHNS; CDR2 reads SASEGT. Trimming took 7 bases from V and 7 from J; bases not matched to a gene: 10. CDR3 length: 15 residues. CDR3 in amino acids: CASTFRGQGAPGYTF. Here the CDR3 DNA reads TGTGCCAGCACATTCCGGGGACAGGGGGCTCCTGGCTACACCTTC.

The chain couples TRBV10-1 to TRBJ2-5; no clear D. V lost 2 bases and J lost 2, with 9 bases in between. Per germline, CDR1 WNHNN and CDR2 SYGVQD (reference sequence). CDR3 size: 14 residues. CDR3 sequence: CASSESIRQETQYF. The CDR3 DNA sequence: TGCGCCAGCAGTGAGAGCATCCGTCAAGAGACCCAGTACTTC.

The chain is built from TRBV27 and TRBJ1-2, with D unresolved. This CDR3 is 13 amino acids long. V was trimmed by 2 bases and J by 2 bases, leaving 6 bases between them. The germline gives CDR1 MNHEY, CDR2 SMNVEV (reference sequence). The DNA of the CDR3 is TGTGCCAGCAGTTTAGCATTAAACTATGGCTACACCTTC. As protein: CASSLALNYGYTF.

This clonotype has only a few counts. This rearrangement joins TRBV6-6 to TRBJ2-1; D is unresolved. This CDR3 contains 14 residues. Germline V gene data show CDR1 as MNHNY and CDR2 as SVGAGI (reference sequence). V lost 0 bases and J 13 bases, leaving 16 bases between the germline ends. The CDR3 reads CASSYSSRQETQFF. CDR3 in DNA: TGTGCCAGCAGTTACTCGAGTCGTCAAGAGACCCAGTTCTTC.

This rearrangement joins TRBV7-2 to TRBJ2-1; D may be TRBD1 (6 bases). This CDR3 contains 15 residues. The V end was cut by 5 bases, the J end by 10 bases, with 21 bases between. Per the germline V gene, CDR1 is SGHTA and CDR2 is FQGNSA. CDR3 DNA sequence: TGTGCCAGCAGCGACAGGACGGGCACGGCCTACGAGCAGTTCTTC. Protein: CASSDRTGTAYEQFF.

CDR3 sequence: CASSFKPGANVLTF. For the CDR3, the DNA is TGTGCCAGCAGTTTCAAACCTGGGGCCAACGTCCTGACTTTC. The chain is built from TRBV6-1 and TRBJ2-6; D unclear. V gave up 5 bases and J gave up 2 bases, with 7 bases separating them. The length of the CDR3 is 14 residues. The V gene's germline CDR1 is MNHNS and CDR2 SASEGT.